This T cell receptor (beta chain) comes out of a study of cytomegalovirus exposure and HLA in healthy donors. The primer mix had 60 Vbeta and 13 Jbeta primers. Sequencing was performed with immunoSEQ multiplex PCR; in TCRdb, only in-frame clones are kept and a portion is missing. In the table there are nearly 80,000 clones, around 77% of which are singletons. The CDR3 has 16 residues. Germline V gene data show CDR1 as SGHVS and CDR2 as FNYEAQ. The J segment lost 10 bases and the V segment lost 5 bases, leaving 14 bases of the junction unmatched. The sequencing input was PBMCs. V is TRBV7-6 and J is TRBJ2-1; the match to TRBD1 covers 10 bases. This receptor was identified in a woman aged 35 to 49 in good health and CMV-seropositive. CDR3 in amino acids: CASSLGGGQGTREQFF. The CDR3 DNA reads TGTGCCAGCAGCCTTGGTGGGGGACAGGGGACCCGGGAGCAGTTCTTC.